This is a list of T cell receptor beta chains from one sample in a study of blood T cells in healthy people across ages. Using its own MiXCR run on the 5' RACE reads, TCRdb lists one record per CDR3 protein. This table holds over 500,000 distinct CDR3 sequences, about 28% found once. The same data also contributed to another study, on T cells of mothers and their children.

Sequencing input: blood. The receptors shown here come from a boy aged 2 to 10 in good health. The CDR3 runs from the conserved cysteine through the conserved F or W. A D gene is named only where the DNA matches it firmly. Only some rows state a clone size, as once, few, many or a class for expanded clones.

j_gene: TRBJ2-7; d_gene: -; v_gene: TRBV20-1; abundance: -; CDR3aa: CSAIPVGWGDEQYF; CDR3nt: TGCAGTGCTATACCCGTTGGGTGGGGCGACGAGCAGTACTTC
j_gene: TRBJ2-7; d_gene: -; v_gene: TRBV7-2; abundance: many; CDR3aa: CASSLRGYEQYF; CDR3nt: TGTGCCAGCAGCTTACGAGGCTACGAGCAGTACTTC
j_gene: TRBJ2-3; d_gene: -; v_gene: TRBV20-1; abundance: few; CDR3aa: CSATGRPSTDTQYF; CDR3nt: TGCAGTGCTACGGGACGGCCTAGCACAGATACGCAGTATTTT
j_gene: TRBJ2-3; d_gene: -; v_gene: TRBV7-2; abundance: many; CDR3aa: CASRPELADTQYF; CDR3nt: TGTGCCAGCAGGCCAGAACTCGCAGATACGCAGTATTTT
j_gene: TRBJ1-2; d_gene: -; v_gene: TRBV6-6; abundance: -; CDR3aa: CASSPTRQTNYGYTF; CDR3nt: TGTGCCAGCAGCCCTACCCGACAGACAAACTATGGCTACACCTTC
j_gene: TRBJ1-4; d_gene: TRBD1; v_gene: TRBV2; abundance: -; CDR3aa: CASSKERGLTNEKLFF; CDR3nt: TGTGCCAGCAGCAAAGAGAGGGGGCTAACTAATGAAAAACTGTTTTTT
j_gene: TRBJ2-3; d_gene: -; v_gene: TRBV25-1; abundance: -; CDR3aa: CASSERSGPDTQYF; CDR3nt: TGTGCCAGCAGTGAAAGGAGCGGGCCAGATACGCAGTATTTT
j_gene: TRBJ2-1; d_gene: TRBD2; v_gene: TRBV12-3/TRBV12-4; abundance: few; CDR3aa: CASSPILAGGLTGHEQFF; CDR3nt: TGTGCCAGCAGTCCCATACTAGCGGGAGGGCTAACGGGCCATGAGCAGTTCTTC
j_gene: TRBJ2-3; d_gene: TRBD1; v_gene: TRBV10-3; abundance: few; CDR3aa: CAITPGDSTSTDTQYF; CDR3nt: TGTGCCATCACCCCTGGGGACAGTACTAGCACAGATACGCAGTATTTT
j_gene: TRBJ2-7; d_gene: TRBD1; v_gene: TRBV24-1; abundance: once; CDR3aa: CATSDSGQGAYEQYF; CDR3nt: TGTGCCACCAGTGATTCGGGACAGGGAGCCTACGAGCAGTACTTC
j_gene: TRBJ2-1; d_gene: -; v_gene: TRBV12-3/TRBV12-4; abundance: few; CDR3aa: CASSYLSAEQFF; CDR3nt: TGTGCCAGCAGTTACCTGAGCGCTGAGCAGTTCTTC
j_gene: TRBJ2-1; d_gene: TRBD2; v_gene: TRBV20-1; abundance: -; CDR3aa: CSATVGRADYNEQFF; CDR3nt: TGCAGTGCTACCGTGGGGAGGGCCGACTACAATGAGCAGTTCTTC
j_gene: TRBJ1-2; d_gene: -; v_gene: TRBV9; abundance: few; CDR3aa: CASSVGPLGGGYTF; CDR3nt: TGTGCCAGCAGCGTCGGCCCGCTGGGGGGTGGCTACACCTTC
j_gene: TRBJ1-2; d_gene: -; v_gene: TRBV6-6; abundance: few; CDR3aa: CASSYGSRGGYTF; CDR3nt: TGTGCCAGCAGTTACGGGAGTCGGGGAGGCTACACCTTC
j_gene: TRBJ2-5; d_gene: -; v_gene: TRBV2; abundance: -; CDR3aa: CASSEEQGTQYF; CDR3nt: TGTGCCAGCAGTGAAGAACAAGGGACCCAGTACTTC
j_gene: TRBJ2-1; d_gene: -; v_gene: TRBV12-3/TRBV12-4; abundance: many; CDR3aa: CASSPHWNEQFF; CDR3nt: TGTGCCAGCAGCCCTCACTGGAATGAGCAGTTCTTC
j_gene: TRBJ1-4; d_gene: TRBD1; v_gene: TRBV28; abundance: few; CDR3aa: CASSLGQGASEKLFF; CDR3nt: TGTGCCAGCAGTCTTGGACAGGGGGCGAGTGAAAAACTGTTTTTT
j_gene: TRBJ2-5; d_gene: TRBD2; v_gene: TRBV6-2/TRBV6-3; abundance: -; CDR3aa: CASSRRVRLAGGPYQETQYF; CDR3nt: TGTGCCAGCAGTCGCCGGGTTCGACTAGCGGGGGGGCCGTACCAAGAGACCCAGTACTTC
j_gene: TRBJ2-1; d_gene: TRBD2; v_gene: TRBV25-1; abundance: few; CDR3aa: CASSESGGRAYNEQFF; CDR3nt: TGTGCCAGCAGTGAATCGGGCGGGAGGGCCTACAATGAGCAGTTCTTC
j_gene: TRBJ2-3; d_gene: TRBD2; v_gene: TRBV2; abundance: few; CDR3aa: CASSEASGTSTDTQYF; CDR3nt: TGTGCCAGCAGTGAAGCTAGCGGGACTAGCACAGATACGCAGTATTTT
j_gene: TRBJ2-3; d_gene: -; v_gene: TRBV15; abundance: -; CDR3aa: CATSTARGSRTDTQYF; CDR3nt: TGTGCCACCAGCACTGCCCGGGGATCCCGCACAGATACGCAGTATTTT
j_gene: TRBJ2-1; d_gene: TRBD2; v_gene: TRBV20-1; abundance: -; CDR3aa: CSGTSISYNEQFF; CDR3nt: TGCAGTGGGACTAGCATCTCCTACAATGAGCAGTTCTTC
j_gene: TRBJ2-7; d_gene: TRBD2; v_gene: TRBV15; abundance: -; CDR3aa: CATSRDWGGEQYF; CDR3nt: TGTGCCACCAGCAGAGATTGGGGGGGCGAGCAGTACTTC
j_gene: TRBJ2-3; d_gene: -; v_gene: TRBV20-1; abundance: few; CDR3aa: CSANRKSDTQYF; CDR3nt: TGCAGTGCTAACAGGAAATCAGATACGCAGTATTTT
j_gene: TRBJ2-1; d_gene: TRBD2; v_gene: TRBV7-9; abundance: -; CDR3aa: CASSFSGANNEQFF; CDR3nt: TGTGCCAGCAGCTTTAGCGGGGCGAACAATGAGCAGTTCTTC
j_gene: TRBJ2-4; d_gene: TRBD2; v_gene: TRBV30; abundance: few; CDR3aa: CAWSVGGRAGNIQYF; CDR3nt: TGTGCCTGGAGTGTAGGTGGGAGGGCCGGGAACATTCAGTACTTC
j_gene: TRBJ1-5; d_gene: -; v_gene: TRBV20-1; abundance: few; CDR3aa: CSAMTGASQPQHF; CDR3nt: TGCAGTGCTATGACGGGGGCCAGTCAGCCCCAGCATTTT
j_gene: TRBJ2-1; d_gene: -; v_gene: TRBV11-2; abundance: -; CDR3aa: CASSLDPFTYNEQFF; CDR3nt: TGTGCCAGCAGCTTAGACCCGTTTACCTACAATGAGCAGTTCTTC
j_gene: TRBJ2-5; d_gene: -; v_gene: TRBV6-2/TRBV6-3; abundance: -; CDR3aa: CASAHPGVDRSIQYF; CDR3nt: TGTGCCAGCGCACACCCGGGGGTGGACAGATCCATCCAGTACTTC
j_gene: TRBJ2-1; d_gene: -; v_gene: TRBV11-2; abundance: few; CDR3aa: CASRTTGNEQFF; CDR3nt: TGTGCCAGCAGGACCACAGGGAACGAGCAGTTCTTC
j_gene: TRBJ2-1; d_gene: TRBD2; v_gene: TRBV2; abundance: -; CDR3aa: CASSELGTRAYNEQFF; CDR3nt: TGTGCCAGCAGTGAACTCGGGACTAGGGCCTACAATGAGCAGTTCTTC
j_gene: TRBJ2-1; d_gene: -; v_gene: TRBV6-5; abundance: few; CDR3aa: CASSLTGTSYNEQFF; CDR3nt: TGTGCCAGCAGCCTCACCGGGACTTCCTACAATGAGCAGTTCTTC
j_gene: TRBJ2-7; d_gene: -; v_gene: TRBV3-1; abundance: few; CDR3aa: CASSQAAGGGEQYF; CDR3nt: TGTGCCAGCAGTCAAGCAGCAGGCGGTGGGGAGCAGTACTTC
j_gene: TRBJ1-1; d_gene: TRBD1; v_gene: TRBV7-2; abundance: -; CDR3aa: CASSPDRGYTEAFF; CDR3nt: TGTGCCAGCAGCCCGGACAGGGGTTACACTGAAGCTTTCTTT
j_gene: TRBJ2-1; d_gene: TRBD2; v_gene: TRBV9; abundance: few; CDR3aa: CASSVASIAGSCNEQFF; CDR3nt: TGTGCCAGCAGCGTAGCTAGTATAGCGGGGAGCTGCAATGAGCAGTTCTTC
j_gene: TRBJ2-1; d_gene: TRBD2; v_gene: TRBV5-1; abundance: few; CDR3aa: CASREGGGINEQFF; CDR3nt: TGCGCCAGCCGGGAGGGTGGAGGAATTAATGAGCAGTTCTTC
j_gene: TRBJ2-5; d_gene: -; v_gene: TRBV28; abundance: -; CDR3aa: CASSPRDFQETQYF; CDR3nt: TGTGCCAGCAGTCCAAGGGATTTCCAAGAGACCCAGTACTTC
j_gene: TRBJ1-5; d_gene: TRBD1; v_gene: TRBV12-3/TRBV12-4; abundance: -; CDR3aa: CASGTDNSNQPQHF; CDR3nt: TGTGCCAGCGGGACAGATAATAGCAATCAGCCCCAGCATTTT
j_gene: TRBJ2-5; d_gene: -; v_gene: TRBV10-2; abundance: many; CDR3aa: CASSDPQETQYF; CDR3nt: TGTGCCAGTTCAGACCCTCAAGAGACCCAGTACTTC
j_gene: TRBJ1-5; d_gene: -; v_gene: TRBV3-1; abundance: few; CDR3aa: CASSQVRGKPQHF; CDR3nt: TGTGCCAGCAGCCAAGTCCGGGGGAAGCCCCAGCATTTT
j_gene: TRBJ2-1; d_gene: TRBD2; v_gene: TRBV10-1; abundance: -; CDR3aa: CASSQARFSGRSGDNEQFF; CDR3nt: TGCGCCAGCAGTCAGGCGCGGTTTAGCGGGAGGTCCGGAGACAATGAGCAGTTCTTC
j_gene: TRBJ1-1; d_gene: -; v_gene: TRBV5-1; abundance: many; CDR3aa: CASSLGQQNTEAFF; CDR3nt: TGCGCCAGCAGCTTGGGCCAGCAGAACACTGAAGCTTTCTTT
j_gene: TRBJ2-1; d_gene: -; v_gene: TRBV21-1; abundance: -; CDR3aa: CASSSRGGRGNYNEQFF; CDR3nt: TGTGCCAGCAGCTCTCGGGGGGGCAGGGGAAACTACAATGAGCAGTTCTTC
j_gene: TRBJ2-3; d_gene: -; v_gene: TRBV18; abundance: few; CDR3aa: CASSPRQTSTDTQYF; CDR3nt: TGTGCCAGCTCACCCCGGCAAACTAGCACAGATACGCAGTATTTT
j_gene: TRBJ2-3; d_gene: -; v_gene: TRBV25-1; abundance: -; CDR3aa: CASSPHRVTDTQYF; CDR3nt: TGTGCCAGCAGTCCCCACAGGGTTACAGATACGCAGTATTTT
j_gene: TRBJ2-7; d_gene: -; v_gene: TRBV18; abundance: many; CDR3aa: CASSPEGPTSSYEQYF; CDR3nt: TGTGCCAGCTCACCCGAGGGACCAACGAGCTCCTACGAGCAGTACTTC
j_gene: TRBJ1-5; d_gene: -; v_gene: TRBV9; abundance: -; CDR3aa: CASSLTGSAGQPQHF; CDR3nt: TGTGCCAGCAGCTTAACAGGGAGCGCGGGTCAGCCCCAGCATTTT
j_gene: TRBJ2-5; d_gene: -; v_gene: TRBV9; abundance: few; CDR3aa: CASSVDGTGETQYF; CDR3nt: TGTGCCAGCAGCGTAGATGGAACGGGGGAGACCCAGTACTTC
j_gene: TRBJ2-5; d_gene: -; v_gene: TRBV12-3/TRBV12-4; abundance: -; CDR3aa: CASSLASGGKTQYF; CDR3nt: TGTGCCAGCAGTTTAGCCTCCGGGGGAAAGACCCAGTACTTC
j_gene: TRBJ2-4; d_gene: -; v_gene: TRBV14; abundance: -; CDR3aa: CASSHDTVRDIQYF; CDR3nt: TGTGCCAGCAGCCACGATACCGTCAGGGACATTCAGTACTTC
j_gene: TRBJ2-7; d_gene: -; v_gene: TRBV6-1; abundance: few; CDR3aa: CASSELGQNYEQYF; CDR3nt: TGTGCCAGCAGTGAACTTGGGCAGAATTACGAGCAGTACTTC
j_gene: TRBJ1-2; d_gene: TRBD1; v_gene: TRBV4-2; abundance: -; CDR3aa: CASSQGLRQGHDYGYTF; CDR3nt: TGTGCCAGCAGCCAAGGCCTCCGACAGGGTCATGACTATGGCTACACCTTC
j_gene: TRBJ1-6; d_gene: -; v_gene: TRBV9; abundance: -; CDR3aa: CASSTVDGSPLHF; CDR3nt: TGTGCCAGCAGCACAGTTGACGGTTCACCCCTCCACTTT
j_gene: TRBJ2-2; d_gene: TRBD2; v_gene: TRBV12-3/TRBV12-4; abundance: -; CDR3aa: CASIPVGEGPGELFF; CDR3nt: TGTGCCAGCATCCCAGTGGGGGAGGGCCCCGGGGAGCTGTTTTTT
j_gene: TRBJ1-2; d_gene: -; v_gene: TRBV29-1; abundance: -; CDR3aa: CSARDTENYGYTF; CDR3nt: TGCAGCGCTCGGGACACGGAGAACTATGGCTACACCTTC
j_gene: TRBJ1-1; d_gene: -; v_gene: TRBV15; abundance: -; CDR3aa: CATRSQGVSEAFF; CDR3nt: TGTGCCACCAGGAGCCAGGGAGTTTCGGAAGCTTTCTTT
j_gene: TRBJ1-1; d_gene: -; v_gene: TRBV29-1; abundance: -; CDR3aa: CSVWSLATEAFF; CDR3nt: TGCAGCGTTTGGTCTTTGGCCACTGAAGCTTTCTTT
j_gene: TRBJ2-1; d_gene: TRBD2; v_gene: TRBV3-1; abundance: -; CDR3aa: CANSSETSGRIFNNEQFF; CDR3nt: TGTGCCAACAGCAGTGAGACTAGCGGGAGGATTTTTAATAATGAGCAGTTCTTC
j_gene: TRBJ2-5; d_gene: -; v_gene: TRBV12-3/TRBV12-4; abundance: -; CDR3aa: CASSLGRRASKETQYF; CDR3nt: TGTGCCAGCAGTTTGGGGAGAAGGGCATCTAAAGAGACCCAGTACTTC
j_gene: TRBJ2-6; d_gene: -; v_gene: TRBV5-1; abundance: -; CDR3aa: CASSPPGDSGANVLTF; CDR3nt: TGCGCCAGCAGCCCCCCGGGAGACTCTGGGGCCAACGTCCTGACTTTC